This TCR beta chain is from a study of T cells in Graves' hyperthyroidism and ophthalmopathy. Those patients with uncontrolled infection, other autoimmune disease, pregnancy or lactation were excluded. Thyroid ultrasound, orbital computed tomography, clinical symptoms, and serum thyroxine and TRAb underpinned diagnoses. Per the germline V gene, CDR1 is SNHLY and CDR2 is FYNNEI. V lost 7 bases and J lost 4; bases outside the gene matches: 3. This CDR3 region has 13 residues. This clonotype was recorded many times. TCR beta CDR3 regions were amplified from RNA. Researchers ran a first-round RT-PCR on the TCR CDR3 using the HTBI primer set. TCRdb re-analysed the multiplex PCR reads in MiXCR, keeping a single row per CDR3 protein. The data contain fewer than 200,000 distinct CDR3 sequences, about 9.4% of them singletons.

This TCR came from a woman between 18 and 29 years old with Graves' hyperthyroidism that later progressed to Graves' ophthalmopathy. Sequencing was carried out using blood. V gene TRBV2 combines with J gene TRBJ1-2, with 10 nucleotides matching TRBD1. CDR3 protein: CASIRTGGYGYTF. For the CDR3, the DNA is TGTGCCAGCATTCGGACAGGGGGCTATGGCTACACCTTC.